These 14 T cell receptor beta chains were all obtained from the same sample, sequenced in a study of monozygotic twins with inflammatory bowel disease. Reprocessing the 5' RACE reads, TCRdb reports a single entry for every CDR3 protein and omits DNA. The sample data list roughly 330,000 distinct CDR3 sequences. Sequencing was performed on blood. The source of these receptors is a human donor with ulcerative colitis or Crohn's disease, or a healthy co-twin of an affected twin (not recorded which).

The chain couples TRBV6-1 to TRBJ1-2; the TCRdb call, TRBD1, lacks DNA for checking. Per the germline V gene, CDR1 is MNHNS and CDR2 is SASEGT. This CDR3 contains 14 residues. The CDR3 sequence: CASSPTPLRGGYTF.

CDR3 loop: CASRFSGGYNEQFF. The rearrangement uses TRBV27 and TRBJ2-1; lacking DNA, the TRBD1 call made by TCRdb goes unchecked. The CDR3 sequence is 14 residues long. Germline CDR1 reads MNHEY; CDR2 reads SMNVEV (reference sequence).

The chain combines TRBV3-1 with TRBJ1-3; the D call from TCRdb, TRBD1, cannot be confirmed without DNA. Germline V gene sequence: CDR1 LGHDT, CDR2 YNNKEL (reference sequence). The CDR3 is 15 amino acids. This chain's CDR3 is CASSPRTLSGNTIYF.

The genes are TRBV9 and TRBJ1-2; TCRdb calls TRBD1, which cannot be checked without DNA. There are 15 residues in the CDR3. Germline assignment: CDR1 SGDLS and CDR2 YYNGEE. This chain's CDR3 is CASSVAAGGDYGYTF.

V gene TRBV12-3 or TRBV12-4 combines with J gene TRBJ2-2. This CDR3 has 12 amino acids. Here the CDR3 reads CASSWGYGELFF.

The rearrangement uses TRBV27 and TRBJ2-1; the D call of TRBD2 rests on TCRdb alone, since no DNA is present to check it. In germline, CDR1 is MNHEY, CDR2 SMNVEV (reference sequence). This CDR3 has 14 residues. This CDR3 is CASSVGTSGSEQFF.

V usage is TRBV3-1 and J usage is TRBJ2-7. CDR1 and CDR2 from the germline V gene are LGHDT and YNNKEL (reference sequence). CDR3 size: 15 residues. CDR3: CASSHDSIGAYEQYF.

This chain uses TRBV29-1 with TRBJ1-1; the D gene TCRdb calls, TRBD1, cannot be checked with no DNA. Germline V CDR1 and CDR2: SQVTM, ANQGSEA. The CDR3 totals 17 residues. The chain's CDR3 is CSVEDGVLAGLRAEAFF.

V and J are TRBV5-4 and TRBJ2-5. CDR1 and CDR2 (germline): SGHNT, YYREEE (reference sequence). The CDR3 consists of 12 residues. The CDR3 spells CASSWSQETQYF.

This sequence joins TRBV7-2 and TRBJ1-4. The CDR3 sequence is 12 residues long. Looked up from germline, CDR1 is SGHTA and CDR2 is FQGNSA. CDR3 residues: CASSLRAEKLFF.

CDR3 loop: CASSSHGTSGKYEQYF. The chain has TRBV28 and TRBJ2-7; TCRdb designates TRBD2, a call that cannot be tested without DNA. The CDR3 has 16 residues. The germline gives CDR1 MDHEN, CDR2 SYDVKM.

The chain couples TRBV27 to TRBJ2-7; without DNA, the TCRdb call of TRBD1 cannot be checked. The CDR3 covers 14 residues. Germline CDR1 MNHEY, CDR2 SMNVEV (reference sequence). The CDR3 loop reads CASSTRTDRYEQYF.

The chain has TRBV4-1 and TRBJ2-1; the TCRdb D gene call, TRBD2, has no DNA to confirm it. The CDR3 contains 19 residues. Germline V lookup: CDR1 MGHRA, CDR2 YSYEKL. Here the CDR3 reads CASSQGRLAGGSSYNEQFF.

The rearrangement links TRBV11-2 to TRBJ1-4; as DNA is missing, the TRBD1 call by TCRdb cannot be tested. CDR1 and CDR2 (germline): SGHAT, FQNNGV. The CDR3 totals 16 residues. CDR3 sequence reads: CASSLQGLMVEEKLFF.